The clone carrying this T cell receptor delta chain was recorded a few times. A read error likely explains why the TCRdb protein, taken from a much larger clone, differs from this DNA's translation at residue 3; the protein shown is translated from the DNA. TCRdb reapplied CATT to the RT-PCR reads. The sample has some 2,000 delta-chain clones; over 5% are singletons. This sample was included in a study of gamma-delta T cells after stem cell transplantation. CDR1 is GEAIGNYY and CDR2 is EKD in the germline V gene. V gave up 9 bases and J gave up 0 bases; unmatched junction bases: 9. CDR3 size: 14 residues.

Sequencing was carried out using gamma-delta T cells. The chain couples TRDV2 to TRDJ1; TRDD3 matches at 7 bases. This TCR was sampled from a human donor. It is not recorded whose cells these are; they may come from a transplant donor. The CDR3 DNA is TGTGCCGGTGTCTCACTGGGGAACACCGATAAACTCATCTTT. It encodes CAGVSLGNTDKLIF.